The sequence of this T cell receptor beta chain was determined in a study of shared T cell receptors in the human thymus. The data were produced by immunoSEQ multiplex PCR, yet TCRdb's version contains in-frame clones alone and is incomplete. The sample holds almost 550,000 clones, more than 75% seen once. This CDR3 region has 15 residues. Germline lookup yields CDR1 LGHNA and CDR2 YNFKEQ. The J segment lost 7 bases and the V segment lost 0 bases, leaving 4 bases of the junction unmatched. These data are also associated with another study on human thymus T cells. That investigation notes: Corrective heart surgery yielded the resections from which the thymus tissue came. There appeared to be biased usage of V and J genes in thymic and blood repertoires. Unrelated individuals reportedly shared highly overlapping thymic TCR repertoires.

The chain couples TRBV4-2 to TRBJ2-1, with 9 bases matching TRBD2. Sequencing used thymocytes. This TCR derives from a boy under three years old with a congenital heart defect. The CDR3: CASSQEKGLANEQFF. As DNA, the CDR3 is TGTGCCAGCAGCCAAGAAAAGGGACTAGCAAATGAGCAGTTCTTC.